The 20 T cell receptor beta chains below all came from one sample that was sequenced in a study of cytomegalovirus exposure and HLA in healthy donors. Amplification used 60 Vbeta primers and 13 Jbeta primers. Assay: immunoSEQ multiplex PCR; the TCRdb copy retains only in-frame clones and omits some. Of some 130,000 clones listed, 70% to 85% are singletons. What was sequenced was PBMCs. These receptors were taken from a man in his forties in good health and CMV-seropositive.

The CDR3 coding sequence is TGTGCTAGTGGTCTCGACAGGGGGGACCGTTACACTGAAGCTTTCTTT. Translated, it gives CASGLDRGDRYTEAFF. This sequence joins TRBV12-5 and TRBJ1-1; 9 bases agree with TRBD1. CDR1 and CDR2 (germline): LGHNT, FRNRAP. V was pared by 5 bases and J by 3 bases, with 10 bases of the junction left unmatched. This CDR3 is built from 16 residues.

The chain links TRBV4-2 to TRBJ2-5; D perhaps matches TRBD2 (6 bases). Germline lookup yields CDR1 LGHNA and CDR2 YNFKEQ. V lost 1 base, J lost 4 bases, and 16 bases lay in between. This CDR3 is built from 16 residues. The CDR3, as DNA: TGTGCCAGCAGCCAAGCGGGACTGCCCCGGCCAGAGACCCAGTACTTC. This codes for CASSQAGLPRPETQYF.

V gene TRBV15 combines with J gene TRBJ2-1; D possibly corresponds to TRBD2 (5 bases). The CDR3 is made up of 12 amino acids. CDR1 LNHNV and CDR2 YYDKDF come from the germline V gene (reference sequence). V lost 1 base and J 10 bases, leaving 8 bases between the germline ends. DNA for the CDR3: TGTGCCACCAGCAGAGTGGCGGGCGAGCAGTTCTTC. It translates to CATSRVAGEQFF.

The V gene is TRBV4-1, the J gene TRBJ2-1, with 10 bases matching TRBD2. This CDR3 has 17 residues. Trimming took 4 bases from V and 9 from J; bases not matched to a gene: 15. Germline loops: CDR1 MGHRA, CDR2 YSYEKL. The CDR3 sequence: CASSPFPRLAGRSEQFF. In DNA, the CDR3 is TGCGCCAGCAGCCCCTTCCCTAGACTAGCGGGTAGGTCTGAGCAGTTCTTC.

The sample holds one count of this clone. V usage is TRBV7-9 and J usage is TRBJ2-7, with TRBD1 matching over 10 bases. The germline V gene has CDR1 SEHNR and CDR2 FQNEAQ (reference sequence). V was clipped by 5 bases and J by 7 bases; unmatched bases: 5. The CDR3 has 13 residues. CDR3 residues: CASSPTGGGEQYF. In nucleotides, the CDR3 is TGTGCCAGCAGCCCGACAGGGGGCGGGGAGCAGTACTTC.

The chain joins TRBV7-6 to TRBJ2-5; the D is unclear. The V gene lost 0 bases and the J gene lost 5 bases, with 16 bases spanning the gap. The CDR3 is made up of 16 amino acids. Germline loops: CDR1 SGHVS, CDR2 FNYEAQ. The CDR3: CASSLALPGYRETQYF. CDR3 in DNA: TGTGCCAGCAGCTTAGCGTTGCCGGGTTATCGGGAGACCCAGTACTTC.

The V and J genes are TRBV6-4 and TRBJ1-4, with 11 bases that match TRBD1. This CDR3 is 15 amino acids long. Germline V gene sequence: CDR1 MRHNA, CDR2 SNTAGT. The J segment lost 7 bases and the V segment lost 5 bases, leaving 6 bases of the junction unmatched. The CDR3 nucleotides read TGTGCCAGCAGTCCCACCGGGACAGGGGGTGAAAAACTGTTTTTT. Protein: CASSPTGTGGEKLFF.

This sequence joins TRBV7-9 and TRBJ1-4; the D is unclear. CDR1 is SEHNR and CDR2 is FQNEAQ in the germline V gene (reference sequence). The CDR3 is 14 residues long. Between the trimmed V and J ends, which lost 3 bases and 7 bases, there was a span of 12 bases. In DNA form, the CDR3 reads TGTGCCAGCAGCTTTTCGGTCAGAGGTGAAAAACTGTTTTTT. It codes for CASSFSVRGEKLFF.

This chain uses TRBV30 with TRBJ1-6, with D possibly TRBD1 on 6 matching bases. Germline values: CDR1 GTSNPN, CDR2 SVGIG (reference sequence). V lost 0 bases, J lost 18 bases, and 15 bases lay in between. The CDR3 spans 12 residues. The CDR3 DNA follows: TGTGCCTGGAGTGTACAGGGCAGACCCAACCACTTT. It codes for CAWSVQGRPNHF.

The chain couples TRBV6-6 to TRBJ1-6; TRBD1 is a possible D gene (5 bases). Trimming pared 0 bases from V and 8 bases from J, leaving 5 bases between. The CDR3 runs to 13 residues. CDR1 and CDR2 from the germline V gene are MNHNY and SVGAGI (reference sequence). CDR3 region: CASSYSGDSPLHF. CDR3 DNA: TGTGCCAGCAGTTACTCAGGGGATTCACCCCTCCACTTT.

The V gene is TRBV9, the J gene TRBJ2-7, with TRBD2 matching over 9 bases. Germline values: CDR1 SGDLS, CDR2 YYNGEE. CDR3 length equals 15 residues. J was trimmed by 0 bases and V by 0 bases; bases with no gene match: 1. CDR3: CASSVETSGSYEQYF. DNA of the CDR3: TGTGCCAGCAGCGTAGAGACTAGCGGCTCCTACGAGCAGTACTTC.

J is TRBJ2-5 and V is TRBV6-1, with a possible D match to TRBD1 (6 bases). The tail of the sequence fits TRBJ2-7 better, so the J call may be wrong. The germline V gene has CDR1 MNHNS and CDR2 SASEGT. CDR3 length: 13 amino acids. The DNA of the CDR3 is TGTGCCAGCACCTCGCAGGGGTCGGACGAGCAGTACTTC. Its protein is CASTSQGSDEQYF.

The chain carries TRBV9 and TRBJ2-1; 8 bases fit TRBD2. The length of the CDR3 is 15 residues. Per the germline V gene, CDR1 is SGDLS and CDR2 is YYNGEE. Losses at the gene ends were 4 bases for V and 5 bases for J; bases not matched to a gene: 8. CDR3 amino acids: CASSPQIAGHNEQFF. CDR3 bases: TGTGCCAGCAGCCCTCAGATAGCGGGGCACAATGAGCAGTTCTTC.

The CDR3: CASSLKLDTQYF. The CDR3 nucleotides are TGTGCCAGCAGCTTAAAGCTAGATACGCAGTATTTT. V usage is TRBV7-9 and J usage is TRBJ2-3; D is unclear. Germline V gene sequence: CDR1 SEHNR, CDR2 FQNEAQ (reference sequence). Trimming stripped 2 bases from V and 5 bases from J, with 5 bases between. The CDR3 is 12 residues long.

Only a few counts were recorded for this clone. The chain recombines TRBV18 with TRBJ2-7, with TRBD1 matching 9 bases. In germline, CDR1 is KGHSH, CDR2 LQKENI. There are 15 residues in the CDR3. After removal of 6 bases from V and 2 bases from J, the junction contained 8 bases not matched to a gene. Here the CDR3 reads CASSPRDRAAYEQYF. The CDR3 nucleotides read TGTGCCAGCTCCCCCCGGGACAGGGCCGCCTACGAGCAGTACTTC.

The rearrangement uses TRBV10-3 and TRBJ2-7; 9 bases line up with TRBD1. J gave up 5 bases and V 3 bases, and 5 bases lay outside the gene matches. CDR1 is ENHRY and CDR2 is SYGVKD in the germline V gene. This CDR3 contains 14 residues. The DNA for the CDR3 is TGTGCCATCAGTGAAACCGGGACAGGGAACGAGCAGTACTTC. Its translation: CAISETGTGNEQYF.

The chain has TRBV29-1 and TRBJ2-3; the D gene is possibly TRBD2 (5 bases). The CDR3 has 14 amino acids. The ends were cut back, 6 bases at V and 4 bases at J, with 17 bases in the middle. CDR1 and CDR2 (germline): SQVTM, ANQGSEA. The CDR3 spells CSVPGSVIADTQYF. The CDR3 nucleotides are TGCAGCGTCCCGGGGAGCGTTATTGCAGATACGCAGTATTTT.

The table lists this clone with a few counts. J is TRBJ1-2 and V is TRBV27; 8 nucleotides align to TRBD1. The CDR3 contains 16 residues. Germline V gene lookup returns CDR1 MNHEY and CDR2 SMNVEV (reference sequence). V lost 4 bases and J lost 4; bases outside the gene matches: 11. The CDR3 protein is CASSSWTGNFVYGYTF. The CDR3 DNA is TGTGCCAGCAGTTCGTGGACAGGGAATTTCGTCTATGGCTACACCTTC.

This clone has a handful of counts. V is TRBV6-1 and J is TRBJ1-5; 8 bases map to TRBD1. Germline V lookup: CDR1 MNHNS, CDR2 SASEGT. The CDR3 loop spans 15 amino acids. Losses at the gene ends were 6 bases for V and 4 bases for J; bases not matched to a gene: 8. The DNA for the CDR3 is TGTGCCAGCAGAGACCTTGGACAGGGTAATCAGCCCCAGCATTTT. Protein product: CASRDLGQGNQPQHF.

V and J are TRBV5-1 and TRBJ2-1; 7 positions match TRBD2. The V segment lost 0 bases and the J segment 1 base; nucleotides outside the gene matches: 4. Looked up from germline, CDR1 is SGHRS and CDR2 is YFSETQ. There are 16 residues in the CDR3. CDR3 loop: CASSLEVRGSYNEQFF. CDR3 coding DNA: TGCGCCAGCAGCTTGGAAGTGCGGGGGTCCTACAATGAGCAGTTCTTC.